Below, 5 T cell receptor beta chains from the same sample are listed, as sequenced in a study of blood T cell repertoires in COVID-19. Measured with immunoSEQ multiplex PCR; TCRdb has only the in-frame clones, and not every one. The sample includes around 250,000 clones, over 75% of them seen just once. Sequenced sample: PBMCs or T cells enriched from blood (not recorded which). All receptors derive from a woman aged 40 to 49 who had been exposed to COVID-19.

This CDR3 is CASSPQTGQREKLFF. The CDR3 DNA sequence: TGTGCCAGCTCACCACAGACAGGGCAGCGCGAAAAACTGTTTTTT. V is TRBV18 and J is TRBJ1-4; 7 positions agree with TRBD1. V lost 1 base, J lost 8 bases, and 7 bases stayed unmatched. This CDR3 comprises 15 residues. Germline assignment: CDR1 KGHSH and CDR2 LQKENI.

This sequence joins TRBV27 and TRBJ2-1; 12 bases map to TRBD2. The J segment lost 8 bases and the V segment lost 3 bases, leaving 11 bases of the junction unmatched. Germline loops: CDR1 MNHEY, CDR2 SMNVEV (reference sequence). The CDR3 contains 17 residues. CDR3 DNA sequence: TGTGCCAGCAGTTTGGTAACTAGCGGGAGGTGGATGCATGAGCAGTTCTTC. Protein sequence: CASSLVTSGRWMHEQFF.

CDR3: CASSRTGGNTNEKLFF. As DNA, the CDR3 is TGCGCCAGCAGCCGGACAGGGGGAAACACTAATGAAAAACTGTTTTTT. The chain couples TRBV5-1 to TRBJ1-4; the match to TRBD1 covers 10 bases. Germline CDR1 SGHRS, CDR2 YFSETQ. V lost 4 bases, J lost 2 bases, and 5 bases stayed unmatched. CDR3 length: 16 amino acids.

The CDR3 nucleotides read TGTGCCAGCAGTTACTCGAGTGAAGGGGGGGCTGGTACGCAGTATTTT. This codes for CASSYSSEGGAGTQYF. The chain carries TRBV6-5 and TRBJ2-3; TRBD2 might be the D (7 bases). Germline CDR1 MNHEY, CDR2 SVGAGI. This CDR3 has 16 amino acids. V was shortened by 0 bases and J by 8 bases, with 18 bases between the two germline ends.

The chain employs TRBV2 and TRBJ1-5; D gene unclear. Germline assignment: CDR1 SNHLY and CDR2 FYNNEI. The CDR3 sequence is 13 residues long. Trimming removed 6 bases from V and 3 bases from J, with 9 bases in between. This chain's CDR3 is CASSPGVNQPQHF. The CDR3 DNA reads TGTGCCAGCAGCCCCGGAGTCAATCAGCCCCAGCATTTT.